This T cell receptor beta chain is from a study of regulatory T cells in long-lasting Graves disease (dated by TCRdb to about 2021). Describing the broader study: Patients with newly diagnosed Graves' disease had been on antithyroid drugs for under 3 months. Persistent Graves' disease patients were compared with newly diagnosed Graves' disease patients by peripheral blood TCR sequencing and RNA sequencing. The study took place in China and was registered as a clinical trial. TCR sequencing covered some 13 persistent and 20 newly diagnosed Graves' disease patients, some 35 samples in total. What the authors observed across the whole study: Peripheral blood alone was examined, since thyroid tissue, which constituted the primary lesion, could not be accessed. The authors acknowledged the small sample size as a limitation that may reduce accuracy. Sequencing and analysis were restricted to the TCR beta chain. Compared with newly diagnosed patients, patients with persistent Graves' disease had lower TCR Shannon entropy and fewer highly expanded clones, which suggests clonal expansion. Persistent disease showed preferential use of TRBV28, TRBJ1-2 and TRBJ2-5, whereas newly diagnosed disease favored TRBV20-1 and TRBJ2-1. Persistent patients shared more public clonotypes among themselves (around 2,500) than newly diagnosed patients did (more than 950).

In light of the paper, this sample's time point label describes: newly diagnosed GD, antithyroid drugs for less than 3 months. For both TCR sequencing and RNA sequencing, RNA was extracted from PBMCs in TRIzol. Graves' disease was diagnosed according to American Thyroid Association guidelines. Recruitment of patients was carried out at an endocrinology department in Xi'an, China. Each patient gave 8.5 to 9.5 milliliters of peripheral blood, collected in an EDTA anticoagulant tube. Ficoll Paque Plus density gradient separation was used to isolate PBMCs, and no further T cell sorting was done. RNA quality was checked with an Agilent 2100 Bioanalyzer and agarose gel, and concentration with a NanoDrop 2000. The germline V gene yields SGHRS for CDR1 and YFSETQ for CDR2. The V and J ends are trimmed by 10 bases and 0 bases, leaving 17 bases between them. Including the terminal cysteine and phenylalanine, the CDR3 comprises 15 residues. Only the CDR3 DNA stays, 45 bases, in frame from base 1.

Library method: multiplex PCR. Sequenced using an Illumina HiSeq 4000. TCR beta libraries were built with iRepertoire HTBI primers and Arm-PCR amplification of CDR3 regions. Gel purification was performed on PCR products prior to sequencing. In the paper's pipeline: Gene usage analysis of CDR3 amino acid clonotypes used the 50 to 70 TRBV and 14 to 15 TRBJ segments found across samples. COPE and FqMerger were used to merge the filtered high-quality paired reads into contigs. BLAST was used to align contigs to IMGT TRBV, TRBD and TRBJ reference genes, with CDR3 defined following IMGT. Any clonotype with a frequency above 0.1% was counted as a highly expanded clone. Shannon entropy served as the measure of repertoire diversity, while the Gini coefficient captured V-J evenness. A clonotype was considered public if more than one individual shared it. The raw public reads went through TCRdb reprocessing: fastp at Q25, MiXCR clone calling, in-frame beta chains kept. Entries are consolidated by CDR3 protein sequence, retaining the most common genes and DNA. These V and J calls rely on TCRdb rather than the paper's analysis. Counted in this sample were about 470,000 distinct CDR3 sequences; about 15% of them appeared once. Clones ranked in the top ten supply about a sixth of the sample.

This clonotype was seen repeatedly, ten times or more. Its recognized antigen is unknown. Base qualities are missing; no much larger clone stands one base away. This same sample was also taken into another study, of T cells in Graves' hyperthyroidism and ophthalmopathy. The second study reports: Stable Graves' hyperthyroidism was defined as the absence of progression to ophthalmopathy over 18 months of follow-up. Hyperthyroidism patients were newly diagnosed, with disease duration under 2 months, and aged 18 to 65 years. Patients with uncontrolled infections, other autoimmune diseases, pregnancy or lactation were excluded. Diagnoses relied on clinical symptoms, serum thyroxine and TRAb, thyroid ultrasound and orbital computed tomography. The TCR CDR3 was subjected to a first round of RT-PCR using the HTBI primer set and the Qiagen OneStep RT-PCR kit. Most expanded thyroid clonotypes (frequency above 0.001) were also detected in blood, a finding suggesting that blood repertoires may reflect thyroid immune responses. Ophthalmopathy was separated from stable hyperthyroidism by a 13 V-J signature model, with approximately 85% sensitivity and about 81% specificity obtained in cross-validation and 80%/75% obtained in testing. In validation, the model predicted progression to ophthalmopathy a median of roughly 6.1 months before onset, with approximately 68% sensitivity and 72.22% specificity. To identify TCR V-J signatures that set the groups apart, the researchers used a discovery cohort of approximately 98 patients, made up of fewer than 50 with Graves' ophthalmopathy and 57 with stable Graves' hyperthyroidism. Whether ophthalmopathy could be predicted prospectively was tested in an independent validation cohort made up of roughly 19 hyperthyroidism patients plus 17 patients who later progressed to ophthalmopathy. The 100 discovery patients were divided at random into training and test sets in a 7:3 ratio. Thyroid tissue and blood T-cell repertoires from several Graves' hyperthyroidism patients were also compared in the study. After blood sampling, hyperthyroidism patients were treated with methimazole at a starting dose of 30 mg daily, and ophthalmopathy patients were treated with high-dose intravenous methylprednisolone. The libraries were constructed in a second round of multiplex PCR and then size-selected and purified. Sequencing of the libraries was done on an Illumina HiSeq2000 using paired-end 100 bp reads. SOAPnuke was used to process the raw data, removing reads that contained adapters or uncalled bases, had a mean Phred below 15, or lacked an exact match to the constant primer or identifier. COPE v1.2.5 was used to merge the high-quality paired reads, and each unique nucleotide sequence was defined as a clonotype. Clonotypes were aligned to IMGT TRBV, TRBD and TRBJ reference segments using MiTCR v1.1. The analysis was restricted to V-J combinations with a frequency above 0.0001, which together covered 99.2% of the repertoires. The TCS score was defined as the ratio of F50 (clonal expansion) to E x V (chaos), calculated using BLOSUM62-based TCRdist between CDR3 peptides within each V-J. Welch's t-statistics and random forest reduced around 550 V-J features to 13, which were used in a naive Bayes classifier (R e1071). No statistical method was used to fix the sample size in advance, and group allocation was not hidden from the investigators. The paper reports TCR Vbeta CDR3 sequencing of some 140 peripheral blood samples: under 45 ophthalmopathy, roughly 74 hyperthyroidism and approximately 17 progressor patients.

This specimen was peripheral blood mononuclear cells (PBMCs), taken at new diagnosis, from a patient treated with antithyroid drugs. This sequence originates from a woman aged 25-40 years with Graves disease. Donor details come from another sample of the same person, matched by shared clones. This chain joins TRBV5-1 to TRBJ2-1, with no confident D gene call. The CDR3 region reads CASLLGTSSYNEQFF. The sequence in DNA is TGCGCCTCCCTCCTGGGCACGAGCTCCTACAATGAGCAGTTCTTC.